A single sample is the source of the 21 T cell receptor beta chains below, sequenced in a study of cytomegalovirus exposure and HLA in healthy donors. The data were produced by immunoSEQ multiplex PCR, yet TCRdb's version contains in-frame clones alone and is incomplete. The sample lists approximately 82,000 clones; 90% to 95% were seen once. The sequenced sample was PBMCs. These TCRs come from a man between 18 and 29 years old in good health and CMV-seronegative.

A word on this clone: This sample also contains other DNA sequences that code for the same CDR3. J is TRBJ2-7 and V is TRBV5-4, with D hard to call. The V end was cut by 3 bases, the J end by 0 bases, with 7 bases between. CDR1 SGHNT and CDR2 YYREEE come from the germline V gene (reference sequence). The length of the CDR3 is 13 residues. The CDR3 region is CASSWARSYEQYF. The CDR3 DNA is TGTGCCAGCAGCTGGGCCCGCTCCTACGAGCAGTACTTC.

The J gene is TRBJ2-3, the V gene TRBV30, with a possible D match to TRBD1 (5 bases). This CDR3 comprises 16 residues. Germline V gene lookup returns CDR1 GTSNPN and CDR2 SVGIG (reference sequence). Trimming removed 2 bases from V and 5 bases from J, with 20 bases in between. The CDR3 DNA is TGTGCCTGGAGTTCCGGGCAGGGCACCTCAGGAGATACGCAGTATTTT. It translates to CAWSSGQGTSGDTQYF.

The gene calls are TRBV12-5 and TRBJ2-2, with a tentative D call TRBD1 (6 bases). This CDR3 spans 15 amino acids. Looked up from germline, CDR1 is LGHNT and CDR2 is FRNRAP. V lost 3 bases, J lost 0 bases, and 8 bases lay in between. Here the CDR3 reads CASGLGQPNTGELFF. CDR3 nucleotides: TGTGCTAGTGGTTTAGGACAGCCGAACACCGGGGAGCTGTTTTTT.

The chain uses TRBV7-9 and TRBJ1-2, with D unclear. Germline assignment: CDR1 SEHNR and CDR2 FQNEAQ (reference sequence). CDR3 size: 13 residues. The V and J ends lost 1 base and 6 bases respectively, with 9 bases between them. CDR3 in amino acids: CASSLGSYDGYTF. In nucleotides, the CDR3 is TGTGCCAGCAGCTTAGGTAGCTATGATGGCTACACCTTC.

This chain's CDR3 is CASSFAGDHQPQHF. In nucleotides, the CDR3 is TGTGCCAGCAGCTTCGCAGGGGACCATCAGCCCCAGCATTTT. The V call is TRBV11-2, the J call TRBJ1-5, with TRBD1 as a possible D gene (6 bases). Germline V gene lookup returns CDR1 SGHAT and CDR2 FQNNGV. V was clipped by 3 bases and J by 5 bases, with 11 bases between them. The CDR3 runs to 14 residues.

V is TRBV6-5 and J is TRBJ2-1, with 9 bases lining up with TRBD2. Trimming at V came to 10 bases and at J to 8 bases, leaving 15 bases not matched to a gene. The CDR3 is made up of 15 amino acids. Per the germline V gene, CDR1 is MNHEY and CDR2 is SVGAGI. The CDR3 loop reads CATRTGLAGWDEQFF. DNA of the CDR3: TGTGCCACACGAACCGGGCTAGCGGGATGGGATGAGCAGTTCTTC.

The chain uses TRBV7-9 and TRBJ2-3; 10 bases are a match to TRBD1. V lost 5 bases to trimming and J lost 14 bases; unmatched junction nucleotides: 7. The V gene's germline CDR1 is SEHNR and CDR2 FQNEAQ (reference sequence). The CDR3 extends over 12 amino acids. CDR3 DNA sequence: TGTGCCAGCAGCCCTGGGGACAGGGGATCGTATTTT. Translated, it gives CASSPGDRGSYF.

Here the CDR3 reads CASSRPGSPVGEQYF. As DNA, the CDR3 is TGTGCCAGCAGCCGCCCCGGGTCACCGGTTGGCGAGCAGTACTTC. The rearrangement links TRBV5-4 to TRBJ2-7; no clear D gene. This CDR3 has 15 residues. V was pared by 4 bases and J by 6 bases, with 20 bases between. Per germline, CDR1 SGHNT and CDR2 YYREEE (reference sequence).

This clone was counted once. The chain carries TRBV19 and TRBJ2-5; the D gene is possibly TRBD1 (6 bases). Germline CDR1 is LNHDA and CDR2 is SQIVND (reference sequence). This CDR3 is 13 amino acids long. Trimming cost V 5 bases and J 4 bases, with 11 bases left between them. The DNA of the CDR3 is TGTGCCAGTAGTTCACGACAGGCAGAGACCCAGTACTTC. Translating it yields CASSSRQAETQYF.

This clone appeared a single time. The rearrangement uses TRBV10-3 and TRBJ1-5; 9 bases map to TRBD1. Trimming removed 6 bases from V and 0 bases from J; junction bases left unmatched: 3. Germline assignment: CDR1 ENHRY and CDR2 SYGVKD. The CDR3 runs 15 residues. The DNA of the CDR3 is TGTGCCATCAGCGGACAGGGGAATAGCAATCAGCCCCAGCATTTT. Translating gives CAISGQGNSNQPQHF.

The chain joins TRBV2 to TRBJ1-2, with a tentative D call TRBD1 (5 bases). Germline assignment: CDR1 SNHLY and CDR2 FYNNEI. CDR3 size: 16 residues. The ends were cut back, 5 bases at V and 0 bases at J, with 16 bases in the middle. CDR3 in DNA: TGTGCCAGCAGTCCGTTCGACAGTCAAACTAACTATGGCTACACCTTC. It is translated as CASSPFDSQTNYGYTF.

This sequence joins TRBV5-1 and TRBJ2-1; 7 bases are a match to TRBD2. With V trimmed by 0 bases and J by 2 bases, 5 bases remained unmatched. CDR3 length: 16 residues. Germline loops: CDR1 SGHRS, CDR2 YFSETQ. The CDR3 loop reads CASSLVPSGPYNEQFF. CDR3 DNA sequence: TGCGCCAGCAGCTTGGTCCCTAGCGGCCCCTACAATGAGCAGTTCTTC.

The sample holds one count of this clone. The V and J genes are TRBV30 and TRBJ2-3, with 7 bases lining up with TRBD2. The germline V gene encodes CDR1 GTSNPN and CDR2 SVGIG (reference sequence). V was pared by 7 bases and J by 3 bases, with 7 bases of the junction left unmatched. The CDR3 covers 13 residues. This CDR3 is CAYNHGGTDTQYF. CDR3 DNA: TGTGCCTACAACCACGGGGGGACAGATACGCAGTATTTT.

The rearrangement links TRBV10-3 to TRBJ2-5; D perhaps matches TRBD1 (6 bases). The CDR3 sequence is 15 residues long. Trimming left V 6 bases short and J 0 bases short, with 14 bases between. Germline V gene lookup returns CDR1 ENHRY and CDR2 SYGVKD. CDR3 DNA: TGTGCCATCAGGGGATCGACAGGAGACCAAGAGACCCAGTACTTC. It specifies CAIRGSTGDQETQYF.

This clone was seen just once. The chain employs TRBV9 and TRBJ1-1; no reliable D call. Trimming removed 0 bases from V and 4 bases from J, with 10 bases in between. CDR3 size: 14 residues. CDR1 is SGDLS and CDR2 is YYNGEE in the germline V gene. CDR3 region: CASSVGRETTEAFF. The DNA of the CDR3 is TGTGCCAGCAGCGTAGGCCGGGAGACCACTGAAGCTTTCTTT.

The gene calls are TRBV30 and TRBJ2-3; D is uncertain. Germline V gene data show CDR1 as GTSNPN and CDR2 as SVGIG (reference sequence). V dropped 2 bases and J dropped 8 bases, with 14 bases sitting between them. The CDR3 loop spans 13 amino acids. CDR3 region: CAWSSRVRATQYF. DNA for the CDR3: TGTGCCTGGAGTTCCCGAGTCCGTGCTACGCAGTATTTT.

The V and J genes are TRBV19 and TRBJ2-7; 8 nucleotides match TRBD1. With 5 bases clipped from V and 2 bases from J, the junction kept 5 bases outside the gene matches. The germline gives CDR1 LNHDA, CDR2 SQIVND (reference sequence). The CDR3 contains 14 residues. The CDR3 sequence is CASSLGTGPYEQYF. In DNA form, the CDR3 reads TGTGCCAGTAGTCTCGGGACAGGACCCTACGAGCAGTACTTC.

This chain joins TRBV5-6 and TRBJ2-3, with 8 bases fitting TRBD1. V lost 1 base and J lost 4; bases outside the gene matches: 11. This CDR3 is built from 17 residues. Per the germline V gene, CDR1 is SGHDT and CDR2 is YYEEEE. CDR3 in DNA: TGTGCCAGCAGCTTGCGGCGGACAGGGTTTGGAGCAGATACGCAGTATTTT. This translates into CASSLRRTGFGADTQYF.

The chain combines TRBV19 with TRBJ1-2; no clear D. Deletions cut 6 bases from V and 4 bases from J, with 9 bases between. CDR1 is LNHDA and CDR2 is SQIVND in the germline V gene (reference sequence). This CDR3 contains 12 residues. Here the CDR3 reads CASRAERYGYTF. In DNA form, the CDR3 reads TGTGCCAGTAGAGCCGAGCGCTATGGCTACACCTTC. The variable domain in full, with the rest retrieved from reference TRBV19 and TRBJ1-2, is DGGITQSPKYLFRKEGQNVTLSCEQNLNHDAMYWYRQDPGQGLRLIYYSQIVNDFQKGDIAEGYSVSREKKESFPLTVTSAQKNPTAFYLCASRAERYGYTFGSGTRLTVV.

CDR3 loop: CASSLESGAYGYTF. CDR3 coding DNA: TGTGCCAGCAGCTTAGAGTCAGGGGCCTATGGCTACACCTTC. This chain uses TRBV13 with TRBJ1-2; D is perhaps TRBD1 (6 bases). This CDR3 is 14 amino acids long. Deletions cut 1 base from V and 4 bases from J, with 10 bases between. Germline CDR1 and CDR2: PRHDT and FYEKMQ (reference sequence).

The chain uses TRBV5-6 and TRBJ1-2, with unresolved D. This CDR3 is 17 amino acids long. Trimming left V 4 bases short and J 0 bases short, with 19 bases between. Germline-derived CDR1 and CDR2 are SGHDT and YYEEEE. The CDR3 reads CASSPPEGGRANYGYTF. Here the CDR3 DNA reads TGTGCCAGCAGCCCCCCGGAGGGTGGCCGTGCTAACTATGGCTACACCTTC.